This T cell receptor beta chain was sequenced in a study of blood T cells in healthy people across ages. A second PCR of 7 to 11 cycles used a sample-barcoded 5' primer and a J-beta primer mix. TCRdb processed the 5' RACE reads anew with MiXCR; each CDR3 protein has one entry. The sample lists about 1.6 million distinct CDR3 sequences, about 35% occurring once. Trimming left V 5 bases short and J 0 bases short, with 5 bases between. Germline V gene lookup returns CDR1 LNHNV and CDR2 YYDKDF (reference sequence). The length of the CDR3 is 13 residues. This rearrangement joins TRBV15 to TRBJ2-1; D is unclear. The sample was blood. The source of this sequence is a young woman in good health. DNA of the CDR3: TGTGCCACCAGCTATGACTCCTACAATGAGCAGTTCTTC. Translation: CATSYDSYNEQFF. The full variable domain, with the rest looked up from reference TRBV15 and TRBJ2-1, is DAMVIQNPRYQVTQFGKPVTLSCSQTLNHNVMYWYQQKSSQAPKLLFHYYDKDFNNEADTPDNFQSRRPNTSFCFLDIRSPGLGDTAMYLCATSYDSYNEQFFGPGTRLTVL.